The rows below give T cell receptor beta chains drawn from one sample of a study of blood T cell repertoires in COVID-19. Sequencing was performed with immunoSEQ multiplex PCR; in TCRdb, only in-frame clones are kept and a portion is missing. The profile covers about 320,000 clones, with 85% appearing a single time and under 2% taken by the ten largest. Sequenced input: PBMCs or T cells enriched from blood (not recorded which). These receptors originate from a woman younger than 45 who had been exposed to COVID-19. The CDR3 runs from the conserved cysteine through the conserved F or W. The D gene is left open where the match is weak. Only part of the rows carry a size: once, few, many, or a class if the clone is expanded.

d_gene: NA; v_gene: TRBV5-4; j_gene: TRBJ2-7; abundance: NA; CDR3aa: CASSLSGTYEQYF; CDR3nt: TGTGCCAGCAGCTTGTCCGGGACCTACGAGCAGTACTTC
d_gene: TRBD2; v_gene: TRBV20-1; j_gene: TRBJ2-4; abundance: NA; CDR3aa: CSASPGGKNIQYF; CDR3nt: TGCAGTGCTAGTCCCGGGGGGAAAAACATTCAGTACTTC
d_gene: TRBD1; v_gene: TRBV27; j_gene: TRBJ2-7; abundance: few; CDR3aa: CASSGQGGSYEQYF; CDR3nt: TGTGCCAGCAGTGGACAGGGCGGCTCCTACGAGCAGTACTTC
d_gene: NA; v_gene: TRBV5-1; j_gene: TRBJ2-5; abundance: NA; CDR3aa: CASSLTPGVGETQYF; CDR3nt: TGCGCCAGCAGCTTGACGCCGGGAGTGGGGGAGACCCAGTACTTC
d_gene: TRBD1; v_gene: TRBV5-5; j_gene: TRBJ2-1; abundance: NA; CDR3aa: CASSLFMGQGPYNEQFF; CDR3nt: TGTGCCAGCAGCTTGTTTATGGGACAGGGGCCCTACAATGAGCAGTTCTTC
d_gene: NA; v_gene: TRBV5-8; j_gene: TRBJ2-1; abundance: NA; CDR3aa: CASSLSESSYNEQFF; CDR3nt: TGTGCCAGCAGCCTTAGCGAGAGCTCCTACAATGAGCAGTTCTTC
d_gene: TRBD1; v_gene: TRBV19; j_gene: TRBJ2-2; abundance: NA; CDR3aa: CASCLGGITGELFF; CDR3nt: TGTGCCAGTTGCCTAGGGGGCATCACCGGGGAGCTGTTTTTT
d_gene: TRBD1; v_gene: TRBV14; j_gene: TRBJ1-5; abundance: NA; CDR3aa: CASSPSGGLSNQPQHF; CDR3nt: TGTGCCAGCAGCCCCTCAGGGGGACTGAGCAATCAGCCCCAGCATTTT
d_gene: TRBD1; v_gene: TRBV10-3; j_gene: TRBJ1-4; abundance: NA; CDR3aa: CAISGTGTGEEKLFF; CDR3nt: TGTGCCATCAGTGGAACCGGGACAGGGGAAGAAAAACTGTTTTTT
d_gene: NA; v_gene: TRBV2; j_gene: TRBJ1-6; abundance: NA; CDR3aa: CASRDLDSFNSPLHF; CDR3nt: TGTGCCAGCAGGGACCTTGACAGCTTCAATTCACCCCTCCACTTT